This T cell receptor beta chain originates from a study of T cell responses to AZD1222 COVID-19 vaccine. To note about this clone: Its specificity is not known.

This table comes from immunoSEQ multiplex PCR, and its TCRdb copy is limited to in-frame clones, with some not included. The table includes 150,000 to 200,000 clones, roughly 91% detected once. The V gene lost 0 bases and the J gene lost 7 bases, with 19 bases spanning the gap. The CDR3 is 17 amino acids. Germline V lookup: CDR1 SGHRS, CDR2 YFSETQ. Overall study results and limits: Baseline testing showed seropositivity in only six or seven AZD1222 recipients.

Sequenced material: peripheral blood, taken 28 days after the second AZD1222 dose. The chain has TRBV5-1 and TRBJ1-4; no definite D call. This clonotype originated in an adult who received the AZD1222 COVID-19 vaccine. CDR3 coding DNA: TGCGCCAGCAGCTTGGCCGAGTCGGCATTAGGTGCTGAAAAACTGTTTTTT. It is translated as CASSLAESALGAEKLFF.